The clone carrying this T cell receptor (beta chain) was recorded a few times. The antigen is unknown. The data belong to a study of blood T cells in healthy people across ages. Germline CDR1 KGHSH, CDR2 LQKENI. V lost 2 bases, J lost 4 bases, and 14 bases lay in between. This CDR3 has 15 amino acids. The authors ran a second PCR of roughly 6 to 12 cycles using a sample-barcoded 5' primer and a J-beta primer mix. Any given sample supplied a minimum of 2.5 million CDR3-containing paired-end reads. One entry per CDR3 protein, called by TCRdb with MiXCR from the 5' RACE reads. The sample lists about a million distinct CDR3 sequences, roughly 50% occurring once. Overall study findings and caveats: Unsorted PBMC input precluded a conclusive naive versus antigen-experienced comparison.

Donors each provided about 10 milliliters of peripheral blood. The receptor comes from a woman aged 55-75 years in good health. Sequences were obtained from blood. The chain has TRBV18 and TRBJ2-5; possibly TRBD1 or TRBD2 for D (5 bases each). CDR3 amino acids: CASSPSYGAAETQYF. The CDR3 region has the DNA TGTGCCAGCTCACCAAGTTACGGGGCGGCAGAGACCCAGTACTTC.